This T cell receptor beta chain came from a study of T cells expressing NK-cell markers. Study-wide findings and caveats: These same clonotypes (in several donors) also led the CD3+CD56-NKG2C+ fraction. Dominant NKG2C+ clonotypes in a handful of donors made up roughly 1.0-7.0% of CD8+ T cells.

For TCR beta, cDNA was produced by 5'RACE template switching with UMIs. Each CDR3 protein gets one entry in TCRdb, which reprocessed the 5' RACE reads and gives no DNA. This repertoire includes over 350,000 distinct CDR3 sequences. Concerning this clonotype itself: The antigen remains unidentified.

There are 14 residues in the CDR3. V and J are TRBV12-3 or TRBV12-4 and TRBJ2-7; the D call from TCRdb, TRBD1, cannot be confirmed without DNA. The clonotype originates from a woman aged 45-59 years in good health. Sequenced sample: blood T cells: a sorted CD56 or NKG2C T cell subset, CD4+ or CD8+ T cells, or bulk PBMC T cells (not recorded which). CDR3 sequence reads: CASSLKGLTYEQYF.